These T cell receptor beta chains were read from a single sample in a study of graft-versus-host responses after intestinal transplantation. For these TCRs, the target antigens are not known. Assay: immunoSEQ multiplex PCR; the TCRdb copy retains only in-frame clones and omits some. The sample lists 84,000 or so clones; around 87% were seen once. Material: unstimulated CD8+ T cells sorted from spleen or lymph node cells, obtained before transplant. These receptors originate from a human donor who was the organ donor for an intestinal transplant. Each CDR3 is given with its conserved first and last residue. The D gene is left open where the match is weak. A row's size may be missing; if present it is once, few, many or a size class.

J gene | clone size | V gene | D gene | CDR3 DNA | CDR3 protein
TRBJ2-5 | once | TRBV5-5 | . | TGTGCCAGCAGCTTGTTAAGGGGACAAGAGACCCAGTACTTC | CASSLLRGQETQYF
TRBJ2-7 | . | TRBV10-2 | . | TGCGCCAGCAGTGAAAAGGGTATAGAGCAGTACTTC | CASSEKGIEQYF
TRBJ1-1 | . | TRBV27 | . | TGTGCCACCGGGGAGGGGATTGAAGCTTTCTTT | CATGEGIEAFF
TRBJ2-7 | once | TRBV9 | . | TGTGCCAGCAGCGTACGAACGGGACCCTACGAGCAGTACTTC | CASSVRTGPYEQYF
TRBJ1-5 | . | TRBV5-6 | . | TGTGCCAGCAGCCTAGGGACGGGGAATCAGCCCCAGCATTTT | CASSLGTGNQPQHF
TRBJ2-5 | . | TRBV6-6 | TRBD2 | TGTGCCAGCAGTTACACCGGGACTACACAAGAGACCCAGTACTTC | CASSYTGTTQETQYF
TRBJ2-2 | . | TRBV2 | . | TGTGCCAGCAGTGAAGACGGGGCCCGCGTCGGCACCGGGGAGCTGTTTTTT | CASSEDGARVGTGELFF
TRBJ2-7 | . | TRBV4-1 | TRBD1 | TGCGCCAGCAGCACTACCACGGGACAGGGTGCCTACGAGCAGTACTTC | CASSTTTGQGAYEQYF
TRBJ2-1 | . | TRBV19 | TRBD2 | TGTGCCAGTAGTCCCAGAGGCGGGGGCAATGAGCAGTTCTTC | CASSPRGGGNEQFF
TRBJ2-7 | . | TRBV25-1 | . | TGTGCCAGCAGTGTTTCCAAGCCTGCCTACGAGCAGTACTTC | CASSVSKPAYEQYF
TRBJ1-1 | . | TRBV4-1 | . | TGCGCCAGCAGCCAGTACTCGGAGGGGAACACTGAAGCTTTCTTT | CASSQYSEGNTEAFF
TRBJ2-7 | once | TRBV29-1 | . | TGCAGCGTTGTAGATTCAGCGGTTGACCACGAGCAGTACTTC | CSVVDSAVDHEQYF
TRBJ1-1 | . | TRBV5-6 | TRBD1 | TGTGCCAGCAGCTTGGGGGACAGGGGCTTGAACACTGAAGCTTTCTTT | CASSLGDRGLNTEAFF
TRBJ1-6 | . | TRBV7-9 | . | TGTGCCAGCAGCTTATCCCCGCGCACCATTAATTCACCCCTCCACTTT | CASSLSPRTINSPLHF
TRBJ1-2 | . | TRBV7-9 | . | TGTGCCAGCAGCTTAGGGAAGGGAGGAGGCTACACCTTC | CASSLGKGGGYTF
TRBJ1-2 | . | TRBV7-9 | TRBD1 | TGTGCCAGCTGGGACAGGGGGAAAGGCTACACCTTC | CASWDRGKGYTF
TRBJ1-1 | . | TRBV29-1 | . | TGCAGCGTTGATGCGGGGTGGGGCACTGAAGCTTTCTTT | CSVDAGWGTEAFF
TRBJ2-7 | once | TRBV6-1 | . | TGTGCCTCTAATTCCTACGAGCAGTACTTC | CASNSYEQYF
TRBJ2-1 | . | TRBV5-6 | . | TGTGCCAGCAGCTTGGGAACGGTCGATGAGCAGTTCTTC | CASSLGTVDEQFF
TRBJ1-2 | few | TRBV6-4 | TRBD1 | TGTGCCAGCAGTGCAACAGGGGGCGCGAACTATGGCTACACCTTC | CASSATGGANYGYTF
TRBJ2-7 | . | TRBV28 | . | TGTGCCACCTGTCAGGAGGGGATATTTCCAATCTCCTACGAGCAGTACTTC | CATCQEGIFPISYEQYF
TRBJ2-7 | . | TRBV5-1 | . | TGCGCCAGCAGCCGAACGAGGCGCGCCCGTGGGGAGCAGTACTTC | CASSRTRRARGEQYF
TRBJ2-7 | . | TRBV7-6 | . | TGTGCCAGCAGCCGCGGACCATCTTTTTACGAGCAGTACTTC | CASSRGPSFYEQYF
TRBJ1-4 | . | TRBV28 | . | TGTGCCAGCAGACGGGGGGTAAAACTGTTTTTT | CASRRGVKLFF
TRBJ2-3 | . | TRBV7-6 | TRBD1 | TGTGCCAGCAGCAGGGGGACAGGGGAGGGGTATACAGATACGCAGTATTTT | CASSRGTGEGYTDTQYF
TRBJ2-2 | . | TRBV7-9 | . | TGTGCCAGCAGCACTAACCGACAGGTCGCGAACACCGGGGAGCTGTTTTTT | CASSTNRQVANTGELFF
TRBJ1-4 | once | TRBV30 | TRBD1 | TGTGCCTCAGACGGGACAGGGTCTAATGAAAAACTGTTTTTT | CASDGTGSNEKLFF
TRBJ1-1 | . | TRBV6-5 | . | TGTGCCAGCCTCCTCGGGTGGGGAGACACTGAAGCTTTCTTT | CASLLGWGDTEAFF
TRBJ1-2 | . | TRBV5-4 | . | TGTGCCAGCAGCCCCAGTATTGGAGAGGGCTACACCTTC | CASSPSIGEGYTF